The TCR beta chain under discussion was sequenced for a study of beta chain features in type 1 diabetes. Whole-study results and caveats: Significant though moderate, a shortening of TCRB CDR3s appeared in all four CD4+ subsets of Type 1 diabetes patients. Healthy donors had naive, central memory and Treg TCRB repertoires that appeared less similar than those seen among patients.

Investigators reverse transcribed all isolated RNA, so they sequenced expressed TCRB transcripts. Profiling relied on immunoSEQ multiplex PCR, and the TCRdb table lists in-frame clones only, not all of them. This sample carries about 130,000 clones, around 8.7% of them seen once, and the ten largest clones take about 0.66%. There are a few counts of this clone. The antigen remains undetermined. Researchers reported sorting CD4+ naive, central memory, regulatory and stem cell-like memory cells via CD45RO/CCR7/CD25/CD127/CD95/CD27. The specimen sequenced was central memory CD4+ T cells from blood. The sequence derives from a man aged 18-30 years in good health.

The CDR3 region is CAISAADRNTEAFF. The CDR3 bases are TGTGCCATCAGTGCGGCAGACAGAAACACTGAAGCTTTCTTT. The chain couples TRBV10-3 to TRBJ1-1; tentatively, D is TRBD1 (5 bases). V shed 4 bases and J shed 2 bases, with 11 bases lying between them. Germline CDR1 is ENHRY and CDR2 is SYGVKD. CDR3 length: 14 amino acids.